The clone carrying this T cell receptor (beta chain) has just a few counts. Its antigen is undetermined. A J-beta primer mix and a sample-barcoded 5' primer were used in a second PCR of roughly 6 to 11 cycles. Through a template-switch adaptor with 12 random nucleotides, each cDNA molecule received a tag. TCRdb recomputed calls from the 5' RACE reads with MiXCR, one row per CDR3 protein. The sample carries roughly 720,000 distinct CDR3 sequences, 53% recorded once. This record belongs to a study of blood T cells in healthy people across ages. Overall study findings and caveats: Unsorted PBMCs ruled out conclusive naive versus antigen-experienced comparison.

From germline, CDR1 is ENHRY and CDR2 SYGVKD. Trimming took 7 bases from V and 1 from J; bases not matched to a gene: 5. This CDR3 is built from 14 residues. The genes are TRBV10-3 and TRBJ2-3; TRBD1 matches 7 bases. The receptor was derived from a man older than 75 in good health. The sequenced material came from blood. CDR3 in amino acids: CAITDRVGTDTQYF. The CDR3 nucleotides read TGTGCCATCACCGACAGGGTAGGCACAGATACGCAGTATTTT.